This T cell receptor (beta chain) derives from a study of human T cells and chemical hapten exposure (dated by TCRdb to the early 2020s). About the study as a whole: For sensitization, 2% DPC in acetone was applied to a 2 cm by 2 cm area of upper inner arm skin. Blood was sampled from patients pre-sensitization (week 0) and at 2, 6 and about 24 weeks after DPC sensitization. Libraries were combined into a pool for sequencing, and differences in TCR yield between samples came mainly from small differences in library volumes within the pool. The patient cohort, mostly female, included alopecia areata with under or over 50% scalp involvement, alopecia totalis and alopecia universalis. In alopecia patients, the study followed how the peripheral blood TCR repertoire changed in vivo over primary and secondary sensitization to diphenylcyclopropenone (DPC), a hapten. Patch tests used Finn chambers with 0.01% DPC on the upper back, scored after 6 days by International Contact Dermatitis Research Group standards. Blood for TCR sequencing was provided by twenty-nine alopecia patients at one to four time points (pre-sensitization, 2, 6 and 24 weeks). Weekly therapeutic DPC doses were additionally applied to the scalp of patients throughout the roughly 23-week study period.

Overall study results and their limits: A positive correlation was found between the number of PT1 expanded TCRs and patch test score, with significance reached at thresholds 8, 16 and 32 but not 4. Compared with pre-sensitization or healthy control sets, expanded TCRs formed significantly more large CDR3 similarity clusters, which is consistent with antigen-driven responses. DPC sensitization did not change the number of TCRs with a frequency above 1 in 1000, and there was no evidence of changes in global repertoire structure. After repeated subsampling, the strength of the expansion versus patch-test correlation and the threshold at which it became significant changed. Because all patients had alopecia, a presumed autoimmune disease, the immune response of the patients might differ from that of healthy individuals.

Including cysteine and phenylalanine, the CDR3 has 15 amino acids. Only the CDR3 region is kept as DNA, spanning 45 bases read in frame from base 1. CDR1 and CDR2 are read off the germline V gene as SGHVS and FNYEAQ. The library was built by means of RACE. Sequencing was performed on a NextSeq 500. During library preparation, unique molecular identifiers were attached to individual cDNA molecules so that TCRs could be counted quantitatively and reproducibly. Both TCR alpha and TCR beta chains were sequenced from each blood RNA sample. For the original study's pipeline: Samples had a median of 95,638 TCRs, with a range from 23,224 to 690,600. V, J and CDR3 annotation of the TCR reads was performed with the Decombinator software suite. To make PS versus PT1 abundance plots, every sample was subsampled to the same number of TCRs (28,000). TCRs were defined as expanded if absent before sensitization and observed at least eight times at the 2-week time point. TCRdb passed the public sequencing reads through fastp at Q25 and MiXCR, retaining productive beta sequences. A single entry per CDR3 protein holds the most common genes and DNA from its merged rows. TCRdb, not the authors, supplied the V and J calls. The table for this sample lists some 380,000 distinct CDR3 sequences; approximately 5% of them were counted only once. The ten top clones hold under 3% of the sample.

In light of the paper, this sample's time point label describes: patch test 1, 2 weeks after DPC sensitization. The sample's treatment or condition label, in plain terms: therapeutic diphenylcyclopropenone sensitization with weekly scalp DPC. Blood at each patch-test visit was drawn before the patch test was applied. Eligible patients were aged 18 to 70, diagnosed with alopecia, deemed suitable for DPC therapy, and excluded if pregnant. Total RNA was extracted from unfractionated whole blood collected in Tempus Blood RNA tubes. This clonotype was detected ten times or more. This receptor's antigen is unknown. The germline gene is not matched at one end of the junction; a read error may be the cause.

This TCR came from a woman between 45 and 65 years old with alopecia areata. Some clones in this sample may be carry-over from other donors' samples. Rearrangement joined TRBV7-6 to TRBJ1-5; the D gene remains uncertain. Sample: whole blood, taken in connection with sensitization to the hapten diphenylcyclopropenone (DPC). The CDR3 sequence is CASSLAGFINEPQHF. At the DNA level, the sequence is TGTGCCAGCAGCTTGGCCGGATTCATCAATGAGCCCCAGCATTTT. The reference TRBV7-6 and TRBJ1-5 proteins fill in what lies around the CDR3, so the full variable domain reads GAGVSQSPRYKVTKRGQDVALRCDPISGHVSLYWYRQALGQGPEFLTYFNYEAQQDKSGLPNDRFSAERPEGSISTLTIQRTEQRDSAMYRCASSLAGFINEPQHFGDGTRLSIL.